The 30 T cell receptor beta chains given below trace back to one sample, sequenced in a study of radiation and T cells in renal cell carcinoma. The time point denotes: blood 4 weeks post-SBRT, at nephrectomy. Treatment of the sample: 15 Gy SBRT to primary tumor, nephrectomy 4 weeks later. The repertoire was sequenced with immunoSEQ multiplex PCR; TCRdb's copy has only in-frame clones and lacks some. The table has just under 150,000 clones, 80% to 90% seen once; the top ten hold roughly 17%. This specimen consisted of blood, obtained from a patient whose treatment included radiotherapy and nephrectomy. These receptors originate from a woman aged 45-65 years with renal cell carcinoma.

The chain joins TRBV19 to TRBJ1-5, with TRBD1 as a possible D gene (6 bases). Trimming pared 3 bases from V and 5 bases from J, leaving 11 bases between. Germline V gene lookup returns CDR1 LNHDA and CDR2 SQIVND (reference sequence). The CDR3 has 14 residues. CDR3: CASSIWGRDQPQHF. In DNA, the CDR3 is TGTGCCAGTAGTATTTGGGGGCGGGATCAGCCCCAGCATTTT.

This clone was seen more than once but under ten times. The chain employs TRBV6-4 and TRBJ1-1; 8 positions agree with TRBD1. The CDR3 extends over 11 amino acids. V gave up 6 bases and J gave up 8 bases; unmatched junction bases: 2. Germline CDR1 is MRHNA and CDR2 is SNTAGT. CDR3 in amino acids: CASRGDREAFF. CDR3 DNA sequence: TGTGCCAGCAGAGGGGACAGGGAAGCTTTCTTT.

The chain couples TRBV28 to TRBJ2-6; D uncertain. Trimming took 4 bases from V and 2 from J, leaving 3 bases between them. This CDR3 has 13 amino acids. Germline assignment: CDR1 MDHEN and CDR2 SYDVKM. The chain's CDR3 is CASSSPGANVLTF. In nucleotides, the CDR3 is TGTGCCAGCAGTTCCCCTGGGGCCAACGTCCTGACTTTC.

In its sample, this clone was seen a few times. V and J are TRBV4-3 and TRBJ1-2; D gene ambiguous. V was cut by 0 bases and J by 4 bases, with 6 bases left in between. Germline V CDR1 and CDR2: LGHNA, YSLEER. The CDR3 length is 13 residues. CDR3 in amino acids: CASSQDHLYGYTF. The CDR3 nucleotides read TGCGCCAGCAGCCAAGATCACCTCTATGGCTACACCTTC.

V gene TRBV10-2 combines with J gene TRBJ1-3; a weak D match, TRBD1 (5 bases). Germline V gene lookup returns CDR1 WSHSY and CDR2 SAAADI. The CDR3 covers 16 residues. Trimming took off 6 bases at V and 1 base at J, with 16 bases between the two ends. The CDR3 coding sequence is TGCGCCAGCAGCGCCGGCCGGGACTCATCTGGAAACACCATATATTTT. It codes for CASSAGRDSSGNTIYF.

CDR3 residues: CAWSVLGSPLHF. Written as DNA, the CDR3 is TGTGCCTGGAGTGTACTTGGTTCACCCCTCCACTTT. The chain combines TRBV30 with TRBJ1-6; D call uncertain. CDR3 length: 12 amino acids. V was shortened by 0 bases and J by 9 bases, with 6 bases between the two germline ends. Germline lookup yields CDR1 GTSNPN and CDR2 SVGIG (reference sequence).

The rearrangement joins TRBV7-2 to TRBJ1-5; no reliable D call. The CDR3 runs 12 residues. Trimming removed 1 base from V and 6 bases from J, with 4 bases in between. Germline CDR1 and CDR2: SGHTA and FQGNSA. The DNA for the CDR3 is TGTGCCAGCAGCTTAGGGGTTCAGCCCCAGCATTTT. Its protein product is CASSLGVQPQHF.

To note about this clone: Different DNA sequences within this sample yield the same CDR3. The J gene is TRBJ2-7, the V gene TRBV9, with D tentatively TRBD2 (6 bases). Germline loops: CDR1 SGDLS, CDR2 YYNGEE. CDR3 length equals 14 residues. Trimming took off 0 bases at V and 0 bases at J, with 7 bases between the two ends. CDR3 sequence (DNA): TGTGCCAGCAGCGTAGGGGGGGACTCCTACGAGCAGTACTTC. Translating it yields CASSVGGDSYEQYF.

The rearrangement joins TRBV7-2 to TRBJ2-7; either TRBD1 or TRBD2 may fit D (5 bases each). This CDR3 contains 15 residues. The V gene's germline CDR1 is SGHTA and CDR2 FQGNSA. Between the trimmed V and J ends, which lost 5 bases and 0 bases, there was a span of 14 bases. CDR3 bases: TGTGCCAGCAGCCCCCAGGTGAGGGGCTCCTACGAGCAGTACTTC. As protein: CASSPQVRGSYEQYF. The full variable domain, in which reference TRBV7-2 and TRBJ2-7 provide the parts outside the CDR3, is GAGVSQSPSNKVTEKGKDVELRCDPISGHTALYWYRQSLGQGLEFLIYFQGNSAPDKSGLPSDRFSAERTGGSVSTLTIQRTQQEDSAVYLCASSPQVRGSYEQYFGPGTRLTVT.

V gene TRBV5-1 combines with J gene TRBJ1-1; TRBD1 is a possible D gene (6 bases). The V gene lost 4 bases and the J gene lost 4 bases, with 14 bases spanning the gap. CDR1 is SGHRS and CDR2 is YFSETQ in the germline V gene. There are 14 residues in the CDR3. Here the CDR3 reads CASSQQQQGTEAFF. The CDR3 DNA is TGCGCCAGCAGCCAGCAACAACAGGGCACTGAAGCTTTCTTT.

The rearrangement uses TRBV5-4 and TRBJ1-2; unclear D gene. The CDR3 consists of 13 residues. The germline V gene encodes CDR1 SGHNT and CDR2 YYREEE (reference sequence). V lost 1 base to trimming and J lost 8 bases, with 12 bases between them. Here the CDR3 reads CASSLFLGRGYTF. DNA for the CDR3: TGTGCCAGCAGCTTGTTTCTAGGCCGGGGCTACACCTTC.

The CDR3 sequence is CASRLAGGTDTQYF. CDR3 nucleotides: TGTGCCAGCCGGCTCGCGGGAGGCACAGATACGCAGTATTTT. The chain uses TRBV2 and TRBJ2-3; 7 bases match TRBD2. Germline lookup yields CDR1 SNHLY and CDR2 FYNNEI. The V gene end was trimmed by 8 bases and the J gene end by 1 base; junction bases not matched to a gene: 6. This CDR3 contains 14 residues.

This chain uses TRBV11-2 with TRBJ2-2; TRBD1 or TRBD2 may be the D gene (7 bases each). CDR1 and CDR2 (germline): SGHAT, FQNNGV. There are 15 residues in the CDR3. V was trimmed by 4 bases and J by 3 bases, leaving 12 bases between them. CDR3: CASSSTGRDTGELFF. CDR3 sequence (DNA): TGTGCCAGCAGCTCGACAGGGAGGGACACCGGGGAGCTGTTTTTT.

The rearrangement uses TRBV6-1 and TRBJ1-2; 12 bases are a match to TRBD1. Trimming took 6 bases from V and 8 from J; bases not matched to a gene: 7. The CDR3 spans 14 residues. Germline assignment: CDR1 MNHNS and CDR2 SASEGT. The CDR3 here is CASSLGQGARGYTF. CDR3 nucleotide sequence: TGTGCCAGCAGCCTGGGACAGGGGGCCAGGGGCTACACCTTC.

The CDR3 sequence: CASSLRGTPGDEQFF. The CDR3 nucleotides are TGTGCCAGCAGCTTGAGGGGGACCCCGGGGGATGAGCAGTTCTTC. This rearrangement joins TRBV11-3 to TRBJ2-1; D tentatively fits TRBD1 or TRBD2 (6 bases each). CDR1 is SGHNT and CDR2 is YENEEA in the germline V gene. This CDR3 has 15 residues. V dropped 3 bases and J dropped 8 bases, with 17 bases sitting between them.

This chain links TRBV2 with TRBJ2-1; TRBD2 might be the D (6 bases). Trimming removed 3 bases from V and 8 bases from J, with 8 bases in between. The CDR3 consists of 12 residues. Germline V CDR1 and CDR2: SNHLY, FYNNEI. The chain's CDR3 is CASSERRDEQFF. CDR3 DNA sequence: TGTGCCAGCAGTGAGAGGAGGGATGAGCAGTTCTTC.

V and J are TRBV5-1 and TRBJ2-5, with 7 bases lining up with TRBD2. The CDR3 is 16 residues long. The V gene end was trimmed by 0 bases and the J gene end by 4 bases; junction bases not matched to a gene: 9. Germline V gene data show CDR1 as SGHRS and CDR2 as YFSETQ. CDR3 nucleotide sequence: TGCGCCAGCAGCTTGGCCCCGGCGGGAGTAGGAGAGACCCAGTACTTC. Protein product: CASSLAPAGVGETQYF.

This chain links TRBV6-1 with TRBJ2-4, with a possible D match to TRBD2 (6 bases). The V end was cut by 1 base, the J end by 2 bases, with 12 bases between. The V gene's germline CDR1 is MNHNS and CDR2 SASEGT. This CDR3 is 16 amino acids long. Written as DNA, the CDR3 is TGTGCCAGCAGTGAAGGGGGGGTGATGTCCAAAAACATTCAGTACTTC. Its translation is CASSEGGVMSKNIQYF.

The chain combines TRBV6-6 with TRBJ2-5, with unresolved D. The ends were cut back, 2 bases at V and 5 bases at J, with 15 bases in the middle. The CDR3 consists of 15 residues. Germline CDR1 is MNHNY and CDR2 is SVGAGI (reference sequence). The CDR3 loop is CASSYPTGVVETQYF. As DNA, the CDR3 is TGTGCCAGCAGTTACCCAACTGGGGTGGTGGAGACCCAGTACTTC.

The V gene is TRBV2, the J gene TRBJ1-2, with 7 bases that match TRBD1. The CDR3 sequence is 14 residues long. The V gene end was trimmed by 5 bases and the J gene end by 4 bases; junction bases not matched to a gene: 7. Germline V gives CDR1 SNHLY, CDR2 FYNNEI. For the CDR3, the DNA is TGTGCCAGCAGTACAAACGACAGGGCCTATGGCTACACCTTC. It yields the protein CASSTNDRAYGYTF.

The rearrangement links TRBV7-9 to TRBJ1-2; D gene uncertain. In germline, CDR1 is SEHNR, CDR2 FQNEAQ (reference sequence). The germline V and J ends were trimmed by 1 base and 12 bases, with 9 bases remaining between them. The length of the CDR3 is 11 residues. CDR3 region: CASSLDRIDTF. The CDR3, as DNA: TGTGCCAGCAGCTTAGATAGGATCGACACCTTC. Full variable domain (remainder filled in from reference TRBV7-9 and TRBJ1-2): DTGVSQNPRHKITKRGQNVTFRCDPISEHNRLYWYRQTLGQGPEFLTYFQNEAQLEKSRLLSDRFSAERPKGSFSTLEIQRTEQGDSAMYLCASSLDRIDTFGSGTRLTVV.

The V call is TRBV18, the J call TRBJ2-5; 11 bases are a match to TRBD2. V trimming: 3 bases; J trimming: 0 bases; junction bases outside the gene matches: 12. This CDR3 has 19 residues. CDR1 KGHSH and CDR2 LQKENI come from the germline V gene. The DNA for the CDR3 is TGTGCCAGCTCACCCACTTCGCTAGCGGGGGGCACGTACCAAGAGACCCAGTACTTC. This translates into CASSPTSLAGGTYQETQYF.

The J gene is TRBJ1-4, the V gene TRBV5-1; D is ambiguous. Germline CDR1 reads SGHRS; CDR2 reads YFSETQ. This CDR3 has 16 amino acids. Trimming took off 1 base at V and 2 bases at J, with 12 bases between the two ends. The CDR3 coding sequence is TGCGCCAGCAGCTTGAGTAGGGTTGGGACTAATGAAAAACTGTTTTTT. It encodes CASSLSRVGTNEKLFF.

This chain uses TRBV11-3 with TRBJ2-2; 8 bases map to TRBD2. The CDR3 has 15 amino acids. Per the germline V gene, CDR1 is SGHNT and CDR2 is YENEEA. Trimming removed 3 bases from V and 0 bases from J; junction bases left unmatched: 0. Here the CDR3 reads CASSLRGANTGELFF. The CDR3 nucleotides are TGTGCCAGCAGCTTGCGGGGGGCGAACACCGGGGAGCTGTTTTTT.

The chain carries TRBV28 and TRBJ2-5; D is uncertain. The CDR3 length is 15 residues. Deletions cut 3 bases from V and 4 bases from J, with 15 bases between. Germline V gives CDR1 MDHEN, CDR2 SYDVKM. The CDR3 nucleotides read TGTGCCAGCAGTTTGAACGGGTGGGGTGTAGAGACCCAGTACTTC. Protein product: CASSLNGWGVETQYF.

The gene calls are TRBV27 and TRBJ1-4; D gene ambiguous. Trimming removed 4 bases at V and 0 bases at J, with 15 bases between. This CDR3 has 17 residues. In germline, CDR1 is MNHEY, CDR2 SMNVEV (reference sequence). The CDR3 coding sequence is TGTGCCAGCAGTTGGAGTAAAGCAGACCCAACTAATGAAAAACTGTTTTTT. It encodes CASSWSKADPTNEKLFF.

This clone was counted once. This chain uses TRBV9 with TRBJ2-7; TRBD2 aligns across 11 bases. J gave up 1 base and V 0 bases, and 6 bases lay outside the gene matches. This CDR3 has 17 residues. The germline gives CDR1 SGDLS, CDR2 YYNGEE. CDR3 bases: TGTGCCAGCAGCGTAGGTCCTAGCGGGAGGTTTTCCTACGAGCAGTACTTC. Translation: CASSVGPSGRFSYEQYF.

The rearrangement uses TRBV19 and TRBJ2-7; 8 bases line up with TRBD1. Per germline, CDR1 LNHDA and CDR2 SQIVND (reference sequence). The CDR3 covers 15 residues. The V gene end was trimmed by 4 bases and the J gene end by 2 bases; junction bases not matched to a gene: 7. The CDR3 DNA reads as TGTGCCAGTAGTACCGGACAGGGTCGTCCCTACGAGCAGTACTTC. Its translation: CASSTGQGRPYEQYF.

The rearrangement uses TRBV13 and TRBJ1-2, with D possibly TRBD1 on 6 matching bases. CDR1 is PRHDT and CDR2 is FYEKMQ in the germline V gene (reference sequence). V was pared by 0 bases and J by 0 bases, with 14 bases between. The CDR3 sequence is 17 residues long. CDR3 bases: TGTGCCAGCAGCTTAGGCGAGGACAGCCGAGCTAACTATGGCTACACCTTC. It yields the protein CASSLGEDSRANYGYTF.

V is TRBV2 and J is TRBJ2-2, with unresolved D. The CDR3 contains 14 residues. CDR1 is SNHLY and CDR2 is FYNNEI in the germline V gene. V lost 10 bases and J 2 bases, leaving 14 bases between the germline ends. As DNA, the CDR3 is TGTGCCACCTCCCCGGCTACAAACACCGGGGAGCTGTTTTTT. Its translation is CATSPATNTGELFF. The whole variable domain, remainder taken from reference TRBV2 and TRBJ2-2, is EPEVTQTPSHQVTQMGQEVILRCVPISNHLYFYWYRQILGQKVEFLVSFYNNEISEKSEIFDDQFSVERPDGSNFTLKIRSTKLEDSAMYFCATSPATNTGELFFGEGSRLTVL.